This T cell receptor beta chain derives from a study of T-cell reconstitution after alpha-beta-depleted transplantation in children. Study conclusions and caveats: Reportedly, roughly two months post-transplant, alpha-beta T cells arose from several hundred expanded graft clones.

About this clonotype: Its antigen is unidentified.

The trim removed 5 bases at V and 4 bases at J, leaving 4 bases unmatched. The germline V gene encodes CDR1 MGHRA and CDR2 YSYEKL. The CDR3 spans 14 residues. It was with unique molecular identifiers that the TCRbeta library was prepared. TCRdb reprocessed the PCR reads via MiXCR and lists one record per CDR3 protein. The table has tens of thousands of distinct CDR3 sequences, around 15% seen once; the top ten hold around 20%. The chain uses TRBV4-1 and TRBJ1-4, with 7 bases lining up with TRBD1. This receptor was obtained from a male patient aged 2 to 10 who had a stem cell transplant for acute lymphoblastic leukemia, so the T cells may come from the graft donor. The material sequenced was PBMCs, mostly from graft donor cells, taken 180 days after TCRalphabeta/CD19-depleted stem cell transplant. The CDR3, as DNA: TGCGCCAGCAGCTACAGGGGTGGTAATGAAAAACTGTTTTTT. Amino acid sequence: CASSYRGGNEKLFF.